Listed below are T cell receptor beta chains from one sample, sequenced in a study of T cells in Graves' hyperthyroidism and ophthalmopathy. TCRdb called the multiplex PCR reads again in MiXCR, with one record for every CDR3 protein. The table has about 400,000 distinct CDR3 sequences, roughly 13% seen once; the top ten hold 9.2%. Sequenced: blood. The receptors stem from a woman between 18 and 29 years old with Graves' hyperthyroidism. Both conserved end residues are part of each CDR3. Each record gives: J gene, V gene, D gene, clone size, CDR3 protein, CDR3 DNA. The D gene is left open where the match is weak. Clone size is shown for a subset of rows, as once, few, many or a class of expanded clone.

TRBJ2-5 TRBV24-1 . few CATSDPEVEETQYF TGTGCCACCAGTGACCCCGAGGTGGAAGAGACCCAGTACTTC
TRBJ2-3 TRBV10-3 TRBD2 . CAISPGTSGGGTDTQYF TGTGCCATCAGTCCCGGGACTAGCGGGGGGGGTACAGATACGCAGTATTTT
TRBJ1-1 TRBV19 . many CIILGTEAFF TGTATCATCCTCGGAACTGAAGCTTTCTTT
TRBJ1-6 TRBV28 . many CASRRGFNSPLHF TGTGCCAGCAGAAGGGGCTTTAATTCACCCCTCCACTTT
TRBJ2-7 TRBV19 TRBD1 . CASSIPYGGTGHSYEQYF TGTGCCAGTAGTATCCCTTACGGCGGGACAGGCCACTCCTACGAGCAGTACTTC
TRBJ1-5 TRBV4-1 . . CASSYLYGVSNQPQHF TGCGCCAGCAGCTACCTATACGGGGTTAGCAATCAGCCCCAGCATTTT
TRBJ1-2 TRBV7-2 TRBD1 many CASSYLGQGHGYTF TGTGCCAGCAGCTATTTGGGACAGGGACATGGCTACACCTTC
TRBJ1-2 TRBV7-8 . many CASSIDGTPYGYTF TGTGCCAGCAGCATAGACGGTACCCCCTATGGCTACACCTTC
TRBJ1-1 TRBV29-1 . many CSVGGVGGRNTEAFF TGCAGCGTGGGGGGAGTCGGGGGACGGAACACTGAAGCTTTCTTT
TRBJ2-7 TRBV12-3/TRBV12-4 . many CASSLQGSGEQYF TGTGCCAGCAGTTTGCAGGGGTCGGGCGAGCAGTACTTC
TRBJ1-4 TRBV2 . few CASFVAFNEKLFF TGTGCCAGCTTTGTAGCTTTTAATGAAAAACTGTTTTTT
TRBJ2-7 TRBV27 TRBD2 many CASKAGGPPDDEQYF TGTGCCAGCAAAGCGGGGGGGCCCCCAGACGACGAGCAGTACTTC
TRBJ2-3 TRBV2 TRBD2 once CASSGASGPPRRTDTQYF TGTGCCAGCAGTGGGGCTAGCGGCCCCCCTCGGAGAACAGATACGCAGTATTTT
TRBJ1-2 TRBV18 TRBD1 many CASSPQDREHYGYTF TGTGCCAGCTCACCTCAGGACAGGGAACACTATGGCTACACCTTC
TRBJ2-3 TRBV20-1 . many CSVPAEGADTQYF TGCAGTGTCCCAGCTGAAGGGGCAGATACGCAGTATTTT
TRBJ1-2 TRBV28 TRBD1 few CASRTIGTEYGYTF TGTGCCAGCAGGACCATAGGGACAGAGTATGGCTACACCTTC
TRBJ2-3 TRBV18 TRBD2 many CASSPAGGETDTQYF TGTGCCAGCTCACCTGCGGGGGGTGAGACAGATACGCAGTATTTT
TRBJ2-2 TRBV20-1 . many CSALNSGPGELFF TGCAGTGCCCTTAACTCGGGGCCCGGGGAGCTGTTTTTT
TRBJ2-7 TRBV9 . many CASSAGLAGGEQYF TGTGCCAGCAGCGCGGGACTTGCTGGGGGCGAGCAGTACTTC
TRBJ2-3 TRBV6-2/TRBV6-3 . many CASSSGSTDTQYF TGTGCCAGCAGTAGCGGGAGCACAGATACGCAGTATTTT
TRBJ2-7 TRBV6-1 TRBD2 many CATTTGTSSYEQYF TGTGCCACCACTACCGGGACTAGCTCCTACGAGCAGTACTTC
TRBJ2-3 TRBV7-9 . . CASSFCGAPGDTQYF TGTGCCAGCAGCTTCTGCGGGGCCCCGGGAGATACGCAGTATTTT
TRBJ2-3 TRBV12-3/TRBV12-4 TRBD2 few CASSRAGGFTDTQYF TGTGCCAGCAGCCGAGCGGGGGGGTTCACAGATACGCAGTATTTT
TRBJ2-1 TRBV7-9 TRBD2 many CASSLLAGSGNEQFF TGTGCCAGCAGCCTACTAGCGGGATCGGGGAATGAGCAGTTCTTC
TRBJ2-6 TRBV19 . . CASSIVRSGANVLTF TGTGCCAGTAGTATAGTCCGCTCTGGGGCCAACGTCCTGACTTTC
TRBJ2-1 TRBV3-1 . many CASSQGNNEQFF TGTGCCAGCAGCCAAGGGAACAATGAGCAGTTCTTC
TRBJ1-4 TRBV2 . many CASSDRTVVEKLFF TGTGCCAGCAGTGATCGGACAGTGGTTGAAAAACTGTTTTTT
TRBJ1-5 TRBV2 . many CASSEETDQPQHF TGTGCCAGCAGTGAAGAAACGGACCAGCCCCAGCATTTT
TRBJ2-5 TRBV9 . few CASSEAGTTQETQYF TGTGCCAGCAGCGAGGCCGGGACCACCCAAGAGACCCAGTACTTC
TRBJ2-7 TRBV20-1 . many CSARPPNLGEQYF TGCAGTGCTAGGCCTCCCAATCTCGGCGAGCAGTACTTC
TRBJ1-2 TRBV29-1 . few CSVAGWGQDYGYTF TGCAGCGTTGCGGGTTGGGGGCAGGATTATGGCTACACCTTC
TRBJ2-7 TRBV20-1 . . CSGAGPYEQYF TGCAGTGGTGCTGGCCCTTACGAGCAGTACTTC
TRBJ2-4 TRBV20-1 TRBD1 . CSASKQGANIQYF TGCAGTGCTAGTAAGCAGGGGGCGAACATTCAGTACTTC
TRBJ2-1 TRBV19 . . CASERWLSLGYNEQFF TGTGCCAGTGAGAGGTGGCTTTCCTTGGGGTACAATGAGCAGTTCTTC
TRBJ2-5 TRBV7-2 . many CASSEGGGGINQETQYF TGTGCCAGCAGCGAGGGGGGGGGCGGCATAAACCAAGAGACCCAGTACTTC
TRBJ1-5 TRBV3-1 TRBD1 many CASSLSTGDQPQHF TGTGCCAGCAGCCTCTCGACAGGGGATCAGCCCCAGCATTTT
TRBJ2-5 TRBV6-2/TRBV6-3 . many CASSYMRGPVRQETQYF TGTGCCAGCAGTTACATGCGGGGGCCGGTTCGCCAAGAGACCCAGTACTTC
TRBJ2-3 TRBV20-1 . many CSARDRVRGGDTQYF TGCAGTGCTAGAGATCGAGTGAGGGGTGGGGATACGCAGTATTTT
TRBJ2-5 TRBV18 . many CASSLGGITKQETQYF TGTGCCAGCTCACTGGGCGGGATCACCAAACAAGAGACCCAGTACTTC
TRBJ1-2 TRBV7-2 . many CASSSSSTRHVGYTF TGTGCCAGCAGTTCTTCCTCAACCCGACACGTCGGCTACACCTTC
TRBJ1-2 TRBV3-1 . many CASSEEGYGYTF TGTGCCAGCAGCGAGGAAGGCTATGGCTACACCTTC
TRBJ2-7 TRBV28 TRBD1 . CASSSATGGHRGSYEQYF TGTGCCAGCAGTTCAGCGACAGGGGGCCACCGGGGGTCCTACGAGCAGTACTTC
TRBJ1-4 TRBV20-1 . many CSARAWGFPKVTNEKLFF TGCAGTGCTAGAGCCTGGGGCTTCCCCAAAGTAACTAATGAAAAACTGTTTTTT
TRBJ1-1 TRBV5-8 . few CASSLDNTGGTEAFF TGTGCCAGCAGCTTGGACAACACGGGTGGCACTGAAGCTTTCTTT
TRBJ2-2 TRBV6-8 TRBD2 few CASKTGTSGPVGGGELFF TGTGCCAGCAAAACCGGGACTAGCGGCCCCGTGGGGGGCGGGGAGCTGTTTTTT
TRBJ1-2 TRBV28 . many CASSLQYNYGYTF TGTGCCAGCAGTTTACAATATAACTATGGCTACACCTTC
TRBJ2-5 TRBV6-5 TRBD2 . CASSYAGLAGQETQYF TGTGCCAGCAGTTACGCCGGACTAGCGGGCCAAGAGACCCAGTACTTC
TRBJ1-5 TRBV7-2 . many CASSLWGAVDNQPQHF TGTGCCAGCAGCTTGTGGGGGGCGGTTGACAATCAGCCCCAGCATTTT
TRBJ2-4 TRBV20-1 TRBD1 few CSARGPAKNIQYF TGCAGTGCGAGGGGGCCAGCCAAAAACATTCAGTACTTC
TRBJ1-4 TRBV28 TRBD1 many CASSPHGTGGEKLFF TGTGCCAGCAGTCCACACGGGACAGGGGGTGAAAAACTGTTTTTT
TRBJ2-1 TRBV6-1 TRBD2 many CASRDLAGAGNEQFF TGTGCCAGCAGGGATCTAGCGGGAGCCGGCAATGAGCAGTTCTTC
TRBJ2-1 TRBV7-8 . many CASSSLRLNRDHEQFF TGTGCCAGCAGCTCCCTAAGGCTTAACAGGGACCATGAGCAGTTCTTC
TRBJ2-7 TRBV2 . . CASSQNGGPYEQYF TGTGCCAGCAGCCAAAATGGGGGTCCCTACGAGCAGTACTTC
TRBJ2-7 TRBV28 TRBD1 many CASSLGQAIYEQYF TGTGCCAGCAGCCTGGGACAGGCGATCTACGAGCAGTACTTC
TRBJ1-1 TRBV5-1 TRBD1 . CASSGTGQGDTEAFF TGCGCCAGCAGCGGGACGGGACAGGGGGACACTGAAGCTTTCTTT
TRBJ2-1 TRBV20-1 . . CSARARREQFF TGCAGTGCTAGAGCCCGTCGGGAGCAGTTCTTC
TRBJ1-4 TRBV2 . once CASSPGLANGKLFF TGTGCCAGCAGCCCTGGGTTGGCTAATGGAAAACTGTTTTTT
TRBJ1-6 TRBV2 TRBD1 many CASSVDGTGWSPLHF TGTGCCAGCAGTGTTGACGGGACAGGGTGGTCACCCCTCCACTTT
TRBJ2-1 TRBV15 . . CATSLLSAHEQFF TGTGCCACCAGCTTATTATCCGCTCATGAGCAGTTCTTC
TRBJ1-2 TRBV28 TRBD1 few CASTLPTGGWGGYTF TGTGCCAGCACACTTCCGACAGGGGGTTGGGGTGGCTACACCTTC